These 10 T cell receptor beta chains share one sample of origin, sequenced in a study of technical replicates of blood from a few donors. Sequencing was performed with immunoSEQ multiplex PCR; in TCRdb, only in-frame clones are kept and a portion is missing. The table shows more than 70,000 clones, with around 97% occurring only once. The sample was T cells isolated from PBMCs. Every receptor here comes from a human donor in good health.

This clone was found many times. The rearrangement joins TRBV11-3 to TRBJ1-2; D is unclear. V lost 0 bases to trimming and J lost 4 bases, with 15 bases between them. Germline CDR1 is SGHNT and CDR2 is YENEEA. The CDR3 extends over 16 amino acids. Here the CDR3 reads CASSLEGRSGSYGYTF. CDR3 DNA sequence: TGTGCCAGCAGCTTAGAGGGCCGGTCTGGAAGCTATGGCTACACCTTC.

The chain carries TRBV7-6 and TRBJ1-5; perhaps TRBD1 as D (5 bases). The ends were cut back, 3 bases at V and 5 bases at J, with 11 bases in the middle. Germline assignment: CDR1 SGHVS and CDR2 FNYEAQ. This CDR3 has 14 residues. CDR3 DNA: TGTGCCAGCAGCTTCGCAGGGTTGGATCAGCCCCAGCATTTT. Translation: CASSFAGLDQPQHF.

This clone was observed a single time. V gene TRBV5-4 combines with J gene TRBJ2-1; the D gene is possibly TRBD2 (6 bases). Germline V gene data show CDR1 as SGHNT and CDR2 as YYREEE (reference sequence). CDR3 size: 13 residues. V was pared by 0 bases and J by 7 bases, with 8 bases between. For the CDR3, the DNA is TGTGCCAGCAGCTTGGGTAGCGGAAATGAGCAGTTCTTC. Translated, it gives CASSLGSGNEQFF.

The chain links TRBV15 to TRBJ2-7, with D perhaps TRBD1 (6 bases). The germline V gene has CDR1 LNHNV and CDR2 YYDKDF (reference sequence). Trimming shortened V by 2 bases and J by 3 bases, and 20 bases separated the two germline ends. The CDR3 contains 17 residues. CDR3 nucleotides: TGTGCCACCAGCAGATCCCTAGGGCAGGGGCTCCACTACGAGCAGTACTTC. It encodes CATSRSLGQGLHYEQYF.

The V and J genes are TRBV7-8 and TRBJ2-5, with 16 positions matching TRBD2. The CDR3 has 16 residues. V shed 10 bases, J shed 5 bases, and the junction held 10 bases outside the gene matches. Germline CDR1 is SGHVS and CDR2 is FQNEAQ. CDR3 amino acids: CATTGTSGGAWETQYF. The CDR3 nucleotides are TGTGCCACCACTGGGACTAGCGGGGGGGCCTGGGAGACCCAGTACTTC.

The CDR3 spells CASSQPLAESLYNEQFF. The CDR3 bases are TGCGCCAGCAGCCAGCCTCTAGCGGAATCGTTGTACAATGAGCAGTTCTTC. The chain carries TRBV4-1 and TRBJ2-1, with TRBD2 matching over 7 bases. With 3 bases clipped from V and 4 bases from J, the junction kept 12 bases outside the gene matches. This CDR3 is built from 17 residues. The germline CDR1 and CDR2 sequences are MGHRA and YSYEKL.

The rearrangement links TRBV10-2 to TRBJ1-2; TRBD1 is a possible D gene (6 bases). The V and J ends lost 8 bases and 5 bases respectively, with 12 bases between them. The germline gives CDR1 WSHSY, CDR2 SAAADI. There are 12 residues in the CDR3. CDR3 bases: TGCGCCAGCCGGACAGCAACTTATGGCTACACCTTC. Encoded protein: CASRTATYGYTF.

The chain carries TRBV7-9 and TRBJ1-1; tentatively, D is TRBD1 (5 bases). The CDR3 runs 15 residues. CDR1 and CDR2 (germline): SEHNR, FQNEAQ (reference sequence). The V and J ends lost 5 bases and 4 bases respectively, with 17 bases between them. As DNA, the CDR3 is TGTGCCAGCAGCGCCCTTGCCGGGGGGAGCACTGAAGCTTTCTTT. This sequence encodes CASSALAGGSTEAFF.

The CDR3 sequence: CSVGARRRGSVILGYTF. The CDR3 DNA follows: TGCAGCGTTGGTGCCCGCAGGCGGGGTTCGGTAATCCTTGGCTACACCTTC. This chain joins TRBV29-1 and TRBJ1-2; no clear D. Looked up from germline, CDR1 is SQVTM and CDR2 is ANQGSEA. V was trimmed by 4 bases and J by 7 bases, leaving 28 bases between them. The length of the CDR3 is 17 residues.

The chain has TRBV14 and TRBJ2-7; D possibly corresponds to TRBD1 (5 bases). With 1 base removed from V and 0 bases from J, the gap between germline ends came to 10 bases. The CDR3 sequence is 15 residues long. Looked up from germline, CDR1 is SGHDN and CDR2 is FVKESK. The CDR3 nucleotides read TGTGCCAGCAGCCAAGTGGCAGGGCTCTCCTACGAGCAGTACTTC. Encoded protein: CASSQVAGLSYEQYF. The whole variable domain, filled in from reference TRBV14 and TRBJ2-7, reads EAGVTQFPSHSVIEKGQTVTLRCDPISGHDNLYWYRRVMGKEIKFLLHFVKESKQDESGMPNNRFLAERTGGTYSTLKVQPAELEDSGVYFCASSQVAGLSYEQYFGPGTRLTVT.